A single sample gave rise to the 27 T cell receptor beta chains below, sequenced in a study of T cell responses to AZD1222 COVID-19 vaccine. Sequencing was performed with immunoSEQ multiplex PCR; in TCRdb, only in-frame clones are kept and a portion is missing. The table has about 84,000 clones, approximately 85% seen once. The material was peripheral blood, obtained 28 days after the second AZD1222 dose. These receptors all come from an adult who received the AZD1222 COVID-19 vaccine.

V is TRBV5-1 and J is TRBJ1-2, with D perhaps matching TRBD1 (5 bases). Between the trimmed V and J ends, which lost 0 bases and 3 bases, there was a span of 6 bases. This CDR3 has 13 residues. Germline loops: CDR1 SGHRS, CDR2 YFSETQ. CDR3 sequence reads: CASSLAGDYGYTF. CDR3 nucleotide sequence: TGCGCCAGCAGCTTGGCGGGGGACTATGGCTACACCTTC. Full variable domain (remainder filled in from reference TRBV5-1 and TRBJ1-2): KAGVTQTPRYLIKTRGQQVTLSCSPISGHRSVSWYQQTPGQGLQFLFEYFSETQRNKGNFPGRFSGRQFSNSRSEMNVSTLELGDSALYLCASSLAGDYGYTFGSGTRLTVV.

The chain links TRBV28 to TRBJ2-1, with TRBD2 matching 9 bases. V trimming: 6 bases; J trimming: 4 bases; junction bases outside the gene matches: 4. CDR3 length: 14 residues. Germline CDR1 reads MDHEN; CDR2 reads SYDVKM. CDR3 nucleotides: TGTGCCAGCAGCGTAGCGGGGGCATACAATGAGCAGTTCTTC. This encodes CASSVAGAYNEQFF.

The V gene is TRBV5-4, the J gene TRBJ2-2; 7 bases map to TRBD2. CDR1 is SGHNT and CDR2 is YYREEE in the germline V gene (reference sequence). This CDR3 spans 15 amino acids. Losses at the gene ends were 0 bases for V and 2 bases for J; bases not matched to a gene: 1. CDR3: CASSLASGNTGELFF. DNA of the CDR3: TGTGCCAGCAGCTTGGCTAGCGGAAACACCGGGGAGCTGTTTTTT.

The chain uses TRBV7-8 and TRBJ2-7; TRBD1 or TRBD2 may be the D gene (7 bases each). Germline V gene sequence: CDR1 SGHVS, CDR2 FQNEAQ. This CDR3 region has 14 residues. The V end lost 5 bases, the J end lost 1 base, and 12 bases lay between the germline ends. Here the CDR3 DNA reads TGTGCCAGCAGCCCAGGGGGGGTATCCTACGAGCAGTACTTC. Its protein is CASSPGGVSYEQYF.

The rearrangement joins TRBV5-4 to TRBJ1-1; D might be TRBD1 (6 bases). The germline V and J ends were trimmed by 0 bases and 1 base, with 7 bases remaining between them. CDR1 is SGHNT, CDR2 YYREEE, per germline (reference sequence). CDR3 length equals 14 residues. DNA of the CDR3: TGTGCCAGCAGCTTGGGGGGACAGAACACTGAAGCTTTCTTT. Translating gives CASSLGGQNTEAFF.

The chain couples TRBV4-2 to TRBJ1-1, with D unresolved. V lost 0 bases, J lost 7 bases, and 15 bases lay in between. Germline values: CDR1 LGHNA, CDR2 YNFKEQ. The CDR3 sequence is 15 residues long. In DNA form, the CDR3 reads TGTGCCAGCAGCCAAGAAAATGGAGATCCCCATGAAGCTTTCTTT. Protein sequence: CASSQENGDPHEAFF.

V is TRBV18 and J is TRBJ2-5; TRBD2 agrees at 10 bases. CDR1 is KGHSH, CDR2 LQKENI, per germline. The CDR3 spans 15 residues. Unmatched junction bases numbered 2, after V lost 3 bases and J lost 1 base. CDR3 bases: TGTGCCAGCTCACCTAGCGGGGGGCCCCAAGAGACCCAGTACTTC. It yields the protein CASSPSGGPQETQYF.

The chain is built from TRBV29-1 and TRBJ1-1; the match to TRBD1 covers 8 bases. The germline V gene has CDR1 SQVTM and CDR2 ANQGSEA. With 7 bases clipped from V and 0 bases from J, the junction kept 7 bases outside the gene matches. This CDR3 region has 14 residues. CDR3: CSGQGSGMNTEAFF. As DNA, the CDR3 is TGCAGCGGACAGGGGTCAGGAATGAACACTGAAGCTTTCTTT.

The genes are TRBV5-1 and TRBJ1-1; the D gene is possibly TRBD1 (6 bases). The CDR3 has 18 amino acids. The V gene's germline CDR1 is SGHRS and CDR2 YFSETQ. Trimming took 0 bases from V and 0 from J, leaving 18 bases between them. The CDR3 sequence: CASSLAGGGSHMNTEAFF. The CDR3 DNA sequence: TGCGCCAGCAGCTTGGCCGGGGGCGGCTCCCATATGAACACTGAAGCTTTCTTT.

By share, this clone ranks as medium-sized. The chain is built from TRBV27 and TRBJ2-3; TRBD2 matches 8 bases. With 4 bases clipped from V and 1 base from J, the junction kept 1 base outside the gene matches. CDR3 length equals 14 residues. CDR1 and CDR2 (germline): MNHEY, SMNVEV (reference sequence). This CDR3 is CASSSGGGTDTQYF. The CDR3 bases are TGTGCCAGCAGTTCGGGGGGGGGCACAGATACGCAGTATTTT.

CDR3 DNA sequence: TGTGCCAGCAGCTGGGACAGGGGGGAGACCCAGTACTTC. It yields the protein CASSWDRGETQYF. The chain links TRBV6-5 to TRBJ2-5; 11 bases agree with TRBD1. The junction had 2 bases not matched to a gene; V was cut back by 6 bases and J by 5 bases. The CDR3 totals 13 residues. Germline assignment: CDR1 MNHEY and CDR2 SVGAGI.

This clone was recorded only once. V is TRBV6-5 and J is TRBJ1-2; no clear D. Germline loops: CDR1 MNHEY, CDR2 SVGAGI. The CDR3 runs to 11 residues. The V end lost 5 bases, the J end lost 8 bases, and 9 bases lay between the germline ends. CDR3 nucleotide sequence: TGTGCCAGCAGTAATGGCAGAGGCTACACCTTC. Translated, it gives CASSNGRGYTF.

The chain links TRBV15 to TRBJ1-6, with D uncertain. The germline V and J ends were trimmed by 0 bases and 6 bases, with 12 bases remaining between them. The CDR3 sequence is 16 residues long. Germline CDR1 is LNHNV and CDR2 is YYDKDF (reference sequence). The CDR3 nucleotides read TGTGCCACCAGCAGAGATCGCCCCCGCCGTAATTCACCCCTCCACTTT. This codes for CATSRDRPRRNSPLHF.

The CDR3 DNA sequence: TGTGCCAGCAGTTTAGCAAAGAATTCACCCCTCCACTTT. It encodes CASSLAKNSPLHF. The chain is built from TRBV12-3 or TRBV12-4 and TRBJ1-6, with unresolved D. Between the trimmed V and J ends, which lost 0 bases and 7 bases, there was a span of 4 bases. The CDR3 runs to 13 residues.

The chain is built from TRBV28 and TRBJ1-1; 11 bases fit TRBD1. Germline V lookup: CDR1 MDHEN, CDR2 SYDVKM. V shed 4 bases and J 7 bases; nucleotides not matched to a gene: 11. The CDR3 is 16 residues long. CDR3 loop: CASSSDKGQGAYEAFF. CDR3 nucleotide sequence: TGTGCCAGCAGTTCCGACAAAGGACAGGGGGCCTATGAAGCTTTCTTT.

V gene TRBV6-1 combines with J gene TRBJ1-4; 10 bases are a match to TRBD1. The CDR3 loop spans 16 amino acids. V shed 4 bases, J shed 8 bases, and the junction held 10 bases outside the gene matches. CDR1 and CDR2 from the germline V gene are MNHNS and SASEGT. DNA for the CDR3: TGTGCCAGCAGTGTCCCGCGACAGGGGGCAAGGGAAAAACTGTTTTTT. Protein product: CASSVPRQGAREKLFF.

This clone was picked up one time. The J gene is TRBJ2-7, the V gene TRBV18, with 7 bases aligning to TRBD1. With 6 bases clipped from V and 1 base from J, the junction kept 12 bases outside the gene matches. The germline gives CDR1 KGHSH, CDR2 LQKENI. There are 16 residues in the CDR3. DNA of the CDR3: TGTGCCAGCTCCTCTTTCCCGGGACAGAGGTCCTACGAGCAGTACTTC. Protein: CASSSFPGQRSYEQYF.

The V gene is TRBV6-5, the J gene TRBJ2-1; TRBD1 matches 12 bases. With 5 bases clipped from V and 6 bases from J, the junction kept 5 bases outside the gene matches. CDR1 and CDR2 from the germline V gene are MNHEY and SVGAGI. The CDR3 covers 15 residues. The CDR3 loop reads CASSTWGQGANEQFF. DNA of the CDR3: TGTGCCAGCAGTACGTGGGGACAGGGGGCCAATGAGCAGTTCTTC.

CDR3 nucleotide sequence: TGTGCCAGTAGTATTCAGGGTTCGAACACCGGGGAGCTGTTTTTT. Translated: CASSIQGSNTGELFF. This chain joins TRBV19 and TRBJ2-2; D perhaps matches TRBD1 (5 bases). Trimming left V 3 bases short and J 0 bases short, with 8 bases between. The CDR3 consists of 15 residues. Germline values: CDR1 LNHDA, CDR2 SQIVND (reference sequence). Variable domain in full (rest from reference TRBV19 and TRBJ2-2): DGGITQSPKYLFRKEGQNVTLSCEQNLNHDAMYWYRQDPGQGLRLIYYSQIVNDFQKGDIAEGYSVSREKKESFPLTVTSAQKNPTAFYLCASSIQGSNTGELFFGEGSRLTVL.

The rearrangement uses TRBV5-6 and TRBJ1-1, with D perhaps TRBD1 (6 bases). This CDR3 has 15 amino acids. V shed 4 bases and J shed 0 bases, with 13 bases lying between them. Germline V gives CDR1 SGHDT, CDR2 YYEEEE. The CDR3: CASSTNTGLNTEAFF. CDR3 sequence (DNA): TGTGCCAGCAGCACGAATACAGGGTTGAACACTGAAGCTTTCTTT. The full variable domain, rest sourced from reference TRBV5-6 and TRBJ1-1, is DAGVTQSPTHLIKTRGQQVTLRCSPKSGHDTVSWYQQALGQGPQFIFQYYEEEERQRGNFPDRFSGHQFPNYSSELNVNALLLGDSALYLCASSTNTGLNTEAFFGQGTRLTVV.

This clone is a singleton in its sample. The chain joins TRBV19 to TRBJ1-1; D is ambiguous. V was pared by 6 bases and J by 1 base, with 6 bases between. The CDR3 has 12 amino acids. Germline lookup yields CDR1 LNHDA and CDR2 SQIVND (reference sequence). CDR3 DNA sequence: TGTGCCAGTAGGGTAGCGAACACTGAAGCTTTCTTT. This codes for CASRVANTEAFF.

The chain has TRBV19 and TRBJ2-1; D perhaps matches TRBD1 (6 bases). The CDR3 is 15 amino acids. V was clipped by 3 bases and J by 8 bases, with 17 bases between them. Germline CDR1 is LNHDA and CDR2 is SQIVND (reference sequence). The CDR3, as DNA: TGTGCCAGTAGTATCCCGCAGGGGAAAGGCGATGAGCAGTTCTTC. Encoded protein: CASSIPQGKGDEQFF.

The chain uses TRBV6-4 and TRBJ1-6, with TRBD1 matching 9 bases. Germline assignment: CDR1 MRHNA and CDR2 SNTAGT. This CDR3 is 13 amino acids long. V was pared by 8 bases and J by 10 bases, with 6 bases of the junction left unmatched. CDR3 bases: TGTGCCAGCGGGACAGGGTACTCATCACCCCTCCACTTT. As protein: CASGTGYSSPLHF.

The CDR3 bases are TGTGCCAGCAGCTTCCATCAGGGGTGGGGGACTGAAGCTTTCTTT. Translation: CASSFHQGWGTEAFF. V and J are TRBV7-9 and TRBJ1-1; D possibly corresponds to TRBD1 (6 bases). The germline V and J ends were trimmed by 3 bases and 5 bases, with 16 bases remaining between them. This CDR3 region has 15 residues. CDR1 SEHNR and CDR2 FQNEAQ come from the germline V gene (reference sequence).

V and J are TRBV28 and TRBJ2-5; TRBD2 might be the D (6 bases). Germline V gene data show CDR1 as MDHEN and CDR2 as SYDVKM. The CDR3 contains 14 residues. The germline V and J ends were trimmed by 3 bases and 0 bases, with 8 bases remaining between them. In DNA, the CDR3 is TGTGCCAGCAGTTTTGGAGGGAACCAAGAGACCCAGTACTTC. Its protein product is CASSFGGNQETQYF.

This chain links TRBV2 with TRBJ1-5; D possibly corresponds to TRBD1 (6 bases). The CDR3 contains 17 residues. V was clipped by 3 bases and J by 0 bases, with 15 bases between them. CDR1 and CDR2 (germline): SNHLY, FYNNEI. The CDR3 DNA reads as TGTGCCAGCAGTGATGACTTGGGGGGCTCTAGCAATCAGCCCCAGCATTTT. Translated, it gives CASSDDLGGSSNQPQHF.

By sample fraction, this clone is large. The rearrangement links TRBV4-2 to TRBJ2-1; 10 positions match TRBD2. V trimming: 4 bases; J trimming: 3 bases; junction bases outside the gene matches: 15. This CDR3 is built from 19 residues. The germline V gene has CDR1 LGHNA and CDR2 YNFKEQ. CDR3 sequence: CASSRRTGVTSGDYNEQFF. The CDR3 DNA reads TGTGCCAGCAGCCGAAGAACCGGCGTTACTAGCGGGGACTACAATGAGCAGTTCTTC.